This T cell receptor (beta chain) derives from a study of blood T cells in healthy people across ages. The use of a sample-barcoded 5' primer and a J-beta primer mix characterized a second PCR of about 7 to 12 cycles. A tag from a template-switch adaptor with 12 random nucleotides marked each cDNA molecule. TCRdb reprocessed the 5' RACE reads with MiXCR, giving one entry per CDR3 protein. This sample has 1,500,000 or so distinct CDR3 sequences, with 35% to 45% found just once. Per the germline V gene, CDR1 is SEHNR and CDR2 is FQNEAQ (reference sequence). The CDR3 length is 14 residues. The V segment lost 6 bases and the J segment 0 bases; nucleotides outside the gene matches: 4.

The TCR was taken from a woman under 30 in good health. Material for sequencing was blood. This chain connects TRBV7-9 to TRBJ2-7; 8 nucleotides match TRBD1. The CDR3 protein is CASSTGGHSYEQYF. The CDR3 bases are TGTGCCAGCAGTACAGGGGGTCACTCCTACGAGCAGTACTTC. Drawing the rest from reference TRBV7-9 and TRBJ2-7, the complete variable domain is DTGVSQNPRHKITKRGQNVTFRCDPISEHNRLYWYRQTLGQGPEFLTYFQNEAQLEKSRLLSDRFSAERPKGSFSTLEIQRTEQGDSAMYLCASSTGGHSYEQYFGPGTRLTVT.